Listed below are T cell receptor beta chains from one sample, sequenced in a study of CD8 T cells in ankylosing spondylitis. TCRdb redid the calling of the 5' RACE reads with MiXCR, one entry per CDR3 protein. The data hold fewer than 80,000 distinct CDR3 sequences, with less than 6% observed a single time. The sequenced sample was blood, either unsorted or a sorted T cell fraction (not recorded which). These receptors all stem from a male donor with ankylosing spondylitis or in good health (not recorded which). Each CDR3 is given with its conserved first and last residue. Fields, in order: J gene, clone size, V gene, D gene, CDR3 DNA, CDR3 protein. A D gene is named only where the DNA matches it firmly. The listing skips clone size in some rows; elsewhere it reads once, few, many or a size class.

J: TRBJ1-4; size: many; V: TRBV7-6; D: NA; DNA: TGTGCCAGCAGCCAGACGGTCTTGGGGGAAAAACTGTTTTTT; CDR3: CASSQTVLGEKLFF
J: TRBJ2-2; size: NA; V: TRBV28; D: NA; DNA: TGTGCCAGCAGCCCCGGGGACGGGAACACCGGGGAGCTGTTTTTT; CDR3: CASSPGDGNTGELFF
J: TRBJ1-2; size: many; V: TRBV5-4; D: NA; DNA: TGTGCCAGCAGCTTGGACAGGGCCTCGAATAATGGCTACACCTTC; CDR3: CASSLDRASNNGYTF
J: TRBJ2-7; size: many; V: TRBV28; D: TRBD1; DNA: TGTGCCAGCAGTCCAGGGACAGACTACTACGAGCAGTACTTC; CDR3: CASSPGTDYYEQYF
J: TRBJ2-7; size: few; V: TRBV20-1; D: NA; DNA: TGCAGTGCTAGAGAGCCAGGGACGAGGCACGAGCAGTACTTC; CDR3: CSAREPGTRHEQYF
J: TRBJ2-7; size: many; V: TRBV12-3/TRBV12-4; D: TRBD2; DNA: TGTGCCAGCAGTATATCGCCGGGACTAGCGGGGAATGTCGACGAGCAGTACTTC; CDR3: CASSISPGLAGNVDEQYF
J: TRBJ1-2; size: many; V: TRBV5-1; D: NA; DNA: TGCGCCAGCAGCTCCCTTAGTGTTGGCTATGGCTACACCTTC; CDR3: CASSSLSVGYGYTF
J: TRBJ2-5; size: NA; V: TRBV7-2; D: NA; DNA: TGTGCCAGCAGCTTGGGGGGCCTGCTACAAGAGACCCAGTACTTC; CDR3: CASSLGGLLQETQYF
J: TRBJ2-5; size: many; V: TRBV20-1; D: TRBD1; DNA: TGCAGTGCTAGAGATCTAGGGACAGGGGGCTGGGAGACCCAGTACTTC; CDR3: CSARDLGTGGWETQYF
J: TRBJ2-3; size: many; V: TRBV7-2; D: NA; DNA: TGTGCCAGCAGCCTCGACGGCTACCCCACAGATACGCAGTATTTT; CDR3: CASSLDGYPTDTQYF
J: TRBJ2-1; size: few; V: TRBV7-2; D: NA; DNA: TGTGCCAGCAGCTTAGGAGGGCCAAATGAGCAGTTCTTC; CDR3: CASSLGGPNEQFF
J: TRBJ2-7; size: many; V: TRBV20-1; D: NA; DNA: TGCAGTGTCCAGGGTTACGAGCAGTACTTC; CDR3: CSVQGYEQYF
J: TRBJ2-7; size: NA; V: TRBV10-3; D: NA; DNA: TGTGCCATCATGGGGGCTACCTACGAGCAGTACTTC; CDR3: CAIMGATYEQYF
J: TRBJ2-7; size: many; V: TRBV23-1; D: TRBD1; DNA: TGCGCCAGCAGGACCGGGACAGAGGCCTACGAGCAGTACTTC; CDR3: CASRTGTEAYEQYF
J: TRBJ2-3; size: many; V: TRBV28; D: TRBD1; DNA: TGTGCCAGCAGTTCAACAGGGGGCACAGATACGCAGTATTTT; CDR3: CASSSTGGTDTQYF
J: TRBJ1-2; size: many; V: TRBV2; D: NA; DNA: TGTGCCAGCAGTGAAGGTACTAACTATGGCTACACCTTC; CDR3: CASSEGTNYGYTF
J: TRBJ1-1; size: many; V: TRBV2; D: TRBD1; DNA: TGTGCCAGACAGGGGGAGTTGAACACTGAAGCTTTCTTT; CDR3: CARQGELNTEAFF
J: TRBJ2-1; size: NA; V: TRBV7-2; D: NA; DNA: TGTGCCAGCAGCTGGCACAATGAGCAGTTCTTC; CDR3: CASSWHNEQFF
J: TRBJ2-7; size: many; V: TRBV2; D: NA; DNA: TGTGCCAGCAGTGTACACGTGAGCTCCTACGAGCAGTACTTC; CDR3: CASSVHVSSYEQYF
J: TRBJ1-1; size: many; V: TRBV12-3/TRBV12-4; D: NA; DNA: TGTGCCAGCAGTTTAATGGACATGAACACTGAAGCTTTCTTT; CDR3: CASSLMDMNTEAFF
J: TRBJ2-7; size: many; V: TRBV20-1; D: NA; DNA: TGCAGCGTCCCCGCGGGTAACTCCTACGAGCAGTACTTC; CDR3: CSVPAGNSYEQYF
J: TRBJ2-2; size: many; V: TRBV12-3/TRBV12-4; D: NA; DNA: TGTGGCGCGGGGGCGGGGAACACCGGGGAGCTGTTTTTT; CDR3: CGAGAGNTGELFF
J: TRBJ2-7; size: NA; V: TRBV7-9; D: TRBD1; DNA: TGTGCCAGCAGCAAATATGGACAGGGCGATAACGAGCAGTACTTC; CDR3: CASSKYGQGDNEQYF
J: TRBJ1-1; size: few; V: TRBV4-3; D: NA; DNA: TGCGCCAGCAGCCAAGGTCTCGTTGGTGATGAAGCTTTCTTT; CDR3: CASSQGLVGDEAFF
J: TRBJ1-1; size: many; V: TRBV29-1; D: NA; DNA: TGCAGCGTTACGAGACACACCGGGACTGAAGCTTTCTTT; CDR3: CSVTRHTGTEAFF
J: TRBJ1-2; size: NA; V: TRBV28; D: NA; DNA: TGTGCCAGCAGTCCCGGACGGATCTCGGACTATGGCTACACCTTC; CDR3: CASSPGRISDYGYTF
J: TRBJ1-4; size: many; V: TRBV27; D: NA; DNA: TGTGCCAGCAGTTTATATCCCCCCGGCGGTAATGAAAAACTGTTTTTT; CDR3: CASSLYPPGGNEKLFF
J: TRBJ2-2; size: many; V: TRBV5-1; D: NA; DNA: TGCGCCAGCAGCTTGGTTCCCTTGGAGATCGGAACCGGGGAGCTGTTTTTT; CDR3: CASSLVPLEIGTGELFF
J: TRBJ2-7; size: many; V: TRBV2; D: TRBD1; DNA: TGTGCCAGCAGTGACGACAGGGACGAGCAGTACTTC; CDR3: CASSDDRDEQYF
J: TRBJ2-2; size: many; V: TRBV3-2; D: NA; DNA: TGTGCCAGCAGCCAAGATATGGGTCGGGCTAGCGGGGCCGGGGAGCTGTTTTTT; CDR3: CASSQDMGRASGAGELFF
J: TRBJ2-3; size: many; V: TRBV10-3; D: TRBD1; DNA: TGTGCCATCGGCAGTTCTGGACAGGGCGCGACAGATACGCAGTATTTT; CDR3: CAIGSSGQGATDTQYF
J: TRBJ2-5; size: many; V: TRBV28; D: NA; DNA: TGTGCCAGCAGTTTACAGTACCAAGAGACCCAGTACTTC; CDR3: CASSLQYQETQYF
J: TRBJ2-1; size: many; V: TRBV4-2; D: NA; DNA: TGTGCCAGCAGCCAAGGAAGAGGGGGGGGTAACAATGAGCAGTTCTTC; CDR3: CASSQGRGGGNNEQFF
J: TRBJ1-2; size: few; V: TRBV6-4; D: TRBD1; DNA: TGTGCCATCTACCCCCGGGGTACAGGGGGCGCCGGTCACTATGGCTACACCTTC; CDR3: CAIYPRGTGGAGHYGYTF
J: TRBJ2-3; size: many; V: TRBV20-1; D: TRBD1; DNA: TGCAGTGCTAGAGATCTATTGGCCTCCGGACAGGGACTCACAGATACGCAGTATTTT; CDR3: CSARDLLASGQGLTDTQYF
J: TRBJ1-1; size: many; V: TRBV20-1; D: NA; DNA: TGCAGTGCTAGAGATCCGGGGAGGGGGTTCACTGAAGCTTTCTTT; CDR3: CSARDPGRGFTEAFF
J: TRBJ2-7; size: many; V: TRBV7-9; D: NA; DNA: TGTGCCAGCAGCCAGACGGGAGGGGGCGACGAGCAGTACTTC; CDR3: CASSQTGGGDEQYF
J: TRBJ1-4; size: many; V: TRBV20-1; D: NA; DNA: TGCAGTGCTCGGACAGCGATTAATGAAAAACTGTTTTTT; CDR3: CSARTAINEKLFF
J: TRBJ2-5; size: many; V: TRBV3-1; D: NA; DNA: TGTGCCAGCAGCCAACCCCCGGTCCAAGAGACCCAGTACTTC; CDR3: CASSQPPVQETQYF
J: TRBJ1-5; size: many; V: TRBV5-1; D: NA; DNA: TGCGCCAGCAGCTTGGGTACAGGCGACCAGCCCCAGCATTTT; CDR3: CASSLGTGDQPQHF
J: TRBJ2-1; size: many; V: TRBV7-7; D: TRBD2; DNA: TGTGCCAGCAGCGAGGGACTAGCGGTGACTAATGAGCAGTTCTTC; CDR3: CASSEGLAVTNEQFF
J: TRBJ1-5; size: NA; V: TRBV10-1; D: TRBD1; DNA: TGCGCCAGCAGAAGACAGGGGGCAGGGTTTTTGGGCAATCAGCCCCAGCATTTT; CDR3: CASRRQGAGFLGNQPQHF
J: TRBJ1-1; size: many; V: TRBV24-1; D: NA; DNA: TGTGCCACCAGTGCTTCGGGACTCTGGAACACTGAAGCTTTCTTT; CDR3: CATSASGLWNTEAFF
J: TRBJ1-5; size: many; V: TRBV7-8; D: NA; DNA: TGTGCCAGCAGTGGAGGGGGGGTTAGCAATCAGCCCCAGCATTTT; CDR3: CASSGGGVSNQPQHF
J: TRBJ1-1; size: once; V: TRBV3-1; D: NA; DNA: TGTGCCAGCAGCCAGTTAAACAGGGCAACCTTCGGAGCTTTCTTT; CDR3: CASSQLNRATFGAFF
J: TRBJ2-4; size: many; V: TRBV6-5; D: TRBD2; DNA: TGTGCCAGCAGTTACTCCCCTCCGGGGGGGGGGCCGGCCAAAAACATTCAGTACTTC; CDR3: CASSYSPPGGGPAKNIQYF
J: TRBJ2-5; size: many; V: TRBV5-1; D: NA; DNA: TGCGCCAGCAGACGATCACAGGGTGTGCAAGAGACCCAGTACTTC; CDR3: CASRRSQGVQETQYF
J: TRBJ2-5; size: many; V: TRBV6-2/TRBV6-3; D: TRBD2; DNA: TGTGCCGGAAGGACTAGCGTCCAAGAGACCCAGTACTTC; CDR3: CAGRTSVQETQYF
J: TRBJ1-1; size: many; V: TRBV4-1; D: NA; DNA: TGCGCCAGCAGCCCTCTTTCGGAGAACACTGAAGCTTTCTTT; CDR3: CASSPLSENTEAFF
J: TRBJ1-5; size: many; V: TRBV7-2; D: NA; DNA: TGTGCCTCCAGCATGTTACAGCTCAATCAGCCCCAGCATTTT; CDR3: CASSMLQLNQPQHF
J: TRBJ1-6; size: many; V: TRBV13; D: NA; DNA: TGTGCCAGCAGTAAAAGAGGATATAATTCACCCCTCCACTTT; CDR3: CASSKRGYNSPLHF
J: TRBJ2-5; size: many; V: TRBV5-8; D: NA; DNA: TGTGCCAGCAGCCAGAATGGCTTCCAAGAGACCCAGTACTTC; CDR3: CASSQNGFQETQYF
J: TRBJ1-1; size: many; V: TRBV4-1; D: TRBD1; DNA: TGCGCCAGCAGCCTCTTACAGGGGGCAAACACTGAAGCTTTCTTT; CDR3: CASSLLQGANTEAFF
J: TRBJ2-1; size: many; V: TRBV12-3/TRBV12-4; D: TRBD2; DNA: TGTGCCAGCAGAGGGAGGGCTGCCCTATCCTACAATGAGCAGTTCTTC; CDR3: CASRGRAALSYNEQFF